This TCR beta chain originates from a study of blood T cell repertoires in COVID-19. Turning to the study itself: COVID-19 samples from acute and convalescent phases originated in the United States, Italy and Spain.

Study processing details: Counts of nucleated cells, estimated from reference gene primer amplification, were obtained. The method was immunoSEQ multiplex PCR; TCRdb's version includes in-frame clones alone and lacks a portion of them. The DNA gave D and trimming, while V, J and clone size come from that table. Of fewer than 400,000 clones in the sample, approximately 85% were seen once. Trimming cost V 3 bases and J 2 bases, with 7 bases left between them. The CDR3 is made up of 13 amino acids. Germline V gives CDR1 LGHDT, CDR2 YNNKEL (reference sequence). Participants were aged about 18 to 90 years, lived in some 23 US areas, and enrolled virtually. Donors in Cohort 3 who had recovered were those with two negative PCRs, healthcare professional clearance, or resolution of their symptoms.

Sample: PBMCs or T cells enriched from blood (not recorded which). The chain uses TRBV3-1 (or the pseudogene TRBV3-2) and TRBJ2-5, with D unresolved. This receptor was identified in a man aged 25-40 years who had recovered from COVID-19. The CDR3 loop is CASSQKTQETQYF. DNA for the CDR3: TGTGCCAGCAGCCAGAAGACACAAGAGACCCAGTACTTC.